This T cell receptor (beta chain) was identified in a study of T cell responses to AZD1222 COVID-19 vaccine. Study background: Second-dose timings of about 4 or about 12 weeks were pooled. Broader study findings: Donors were mostly white British, more females; clonal diversity possibly underestimated. The peak T cell response came first, and repertoires were sampled only after it. Vaccine-associated CD4 TCRs spanned spike, dominant at 160-218 and 743-854.

Between the trimmed V and J ends, which lost 3 bases and 6 bases, there was a span of 8 bases. This CDR3 region has 12 residues. A note on this clone: Its specificity is not known.

TCRdb's copy holds only in-frame clones and misses some; the assay was immunoSEQ multiplex PCR. The data hold about 160,000 clones, with about 91% observed a single time. Sequenced material: peripheral blood, taken on day 0 of AZD1222 vaccination. The chain combines TRBV12-3 or TRBV12-4 with TRBJ1-1; maybe TRBD1 (5 bases). The TCR originated in an adult in good health. In DNA, the CDR3 is TGTGCCAGCAGTTTTTGGGGCGCTGAAGCTTTCTTT. Protein product: CASSFWGAEAFF.